This TCR beta chain was recorded in a study of T-cell memory formation after mild COVID-19. TCRdb itself ran the 5' RACE reads through MiXCR, one entry per CDR3 protein. This table has tens of thousands of distinct CDR3 sequences, about an eighth appearing once. Overall study findings and caveats: Second-wave clones with a day 37 peak had unconfirmed SARS-CoV-2 specificity. Certain responding clones were present in pre-infection memory, suggesting participation of cross-reactive memory.

Turning to this clonotype: Its antigen is not known.

The ends lost 5 bases at V and 5 bases at J; junction bases unmatched: 4. The CDR3 has 15 residues. This chain links TRBV12-3 or TRBV12-4 with TRBJ2-5; 14 bases line up with TRBD2. The sequence was obtained from an adult woman who had mild COVID-19 (a few samples of this study predate the infection). Cell type and time point are not known. Sequencing used PBMCs or a T cell subset sorted from them (not recorded which). CDR3 sequence (DNA): TGTGCCAGCAGTATGACTAGCGGGGGGGACGAGACCCAGTACTTC. Encoded protein: CASSMTSGGDETQYF.